This T cell receptor (beta chain) stems from a study of T-cell reconstitution after alpha-beta-depleted transplantation in children. For TCRbeta, the library was prepared with unique molecular identifiers. TCRdb independently ran MiXCR on the PCR reads; one entry per CDR3 protein. The data show 70,000 to 95,000 distinct CDR3 sequences, around a sixth seen once. Germline V gene data show CDR1 as DFQATT and CDR2 as SNEGSKA (reference sequence). Trimming stripped 6 bases from V and 10 bases from J, with 13 bases between. This CDR3 has 11 amino acids. Findings and caveats of the study: T cells produced anew were the main source of T-cell counts and diversity one year after transplant. About two months after transplant, alpha-beta T cells reportedly came from several hundred expanded graft clones. There were some patients whose high TCRbeta diversity at day 60 came from surviving recipient T cells and thymic progenitors.

Only a few counts were recorded for this clonotype. Antigen specificity is unknown. The chain couples TRBV20-1 to TRBJ2-1; D is possibly TRBD1 (6 bases). Sequencing was performed on PBMCs, mostly from graft donor cells, taken 180 days after TCRalphabeta/CD19-depleted stem cell transplant. The TCR sequence derives from a male patient aged 2-15 years who had a stem cell transplant for acute lymphoblastic leukemia, so the T cells may come from the graft donor. The CDR3 loop reads CSAQGQLEQFF. The CDR3, as DNA: TGCAGTGCACAGGGACAACTCGAGCAGTTCTTC.